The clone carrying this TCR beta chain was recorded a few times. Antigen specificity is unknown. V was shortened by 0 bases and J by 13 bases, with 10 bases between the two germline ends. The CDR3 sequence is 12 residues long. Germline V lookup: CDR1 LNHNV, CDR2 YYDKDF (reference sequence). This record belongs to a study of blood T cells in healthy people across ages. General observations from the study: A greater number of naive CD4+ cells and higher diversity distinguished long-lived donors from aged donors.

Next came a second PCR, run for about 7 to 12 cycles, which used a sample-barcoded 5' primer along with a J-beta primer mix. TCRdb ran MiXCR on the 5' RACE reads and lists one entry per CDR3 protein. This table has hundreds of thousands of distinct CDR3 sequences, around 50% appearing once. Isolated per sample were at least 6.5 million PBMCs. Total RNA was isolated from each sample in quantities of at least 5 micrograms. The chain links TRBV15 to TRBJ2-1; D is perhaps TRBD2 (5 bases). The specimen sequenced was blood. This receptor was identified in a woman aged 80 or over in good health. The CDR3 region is CATSRDTASQFF. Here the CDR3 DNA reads TGTGCCACCAGCAGAGATACGGCTAGCCAGTTCTTC.